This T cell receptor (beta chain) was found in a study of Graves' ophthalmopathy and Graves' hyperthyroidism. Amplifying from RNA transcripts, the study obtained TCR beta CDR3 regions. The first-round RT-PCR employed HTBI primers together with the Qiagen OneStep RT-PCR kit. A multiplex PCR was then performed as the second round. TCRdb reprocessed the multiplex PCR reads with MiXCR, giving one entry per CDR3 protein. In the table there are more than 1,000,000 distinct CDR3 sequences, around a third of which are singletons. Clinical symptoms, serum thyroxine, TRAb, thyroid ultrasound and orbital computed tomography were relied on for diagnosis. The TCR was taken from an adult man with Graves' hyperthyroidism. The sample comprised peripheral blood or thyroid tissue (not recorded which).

CDR3 coding DNA: TGTGCCAGCAGCTCCGGCGGGTCAAACACCGGGGAGCTGTTTTTT. Its protein is CASSSGGSNTGELFF. This sequence joins TRBV7-9 and TRBJ2-2; D possibly corresponds to TRBD2 (5 bases). The CDR3 is 15 amino acids. V dropped 4 bases and J dropped 2 bases, with 11 bases sitting between them. CDR1 SEHNR and CDR2 FQNEAQ come from the germline V gene (reference sequence).